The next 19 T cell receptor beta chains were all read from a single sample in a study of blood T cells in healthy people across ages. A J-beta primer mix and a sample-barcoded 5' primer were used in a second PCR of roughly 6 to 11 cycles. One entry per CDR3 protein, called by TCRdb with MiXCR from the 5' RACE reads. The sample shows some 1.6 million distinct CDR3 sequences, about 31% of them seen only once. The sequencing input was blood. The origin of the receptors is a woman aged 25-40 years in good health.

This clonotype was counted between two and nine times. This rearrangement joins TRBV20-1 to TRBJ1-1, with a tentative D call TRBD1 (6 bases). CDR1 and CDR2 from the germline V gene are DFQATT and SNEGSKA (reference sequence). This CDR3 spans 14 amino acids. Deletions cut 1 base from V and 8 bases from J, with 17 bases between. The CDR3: CSARALTAGTEAFF. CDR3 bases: TGCAGTGCTAGAGCCTTAACTGCCGGGACAGAAGCTTTCTTT.

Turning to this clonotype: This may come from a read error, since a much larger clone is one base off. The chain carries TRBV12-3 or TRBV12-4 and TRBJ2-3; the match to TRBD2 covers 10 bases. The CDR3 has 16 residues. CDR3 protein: CTSRIKAGGPTDTQYF. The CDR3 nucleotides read TGTACCAGCAGGATTAAAGCGGGGGGGCCCACAGATACGCAGTATTTT.

The CDR3 loop reads CASMRQPNTEAFF. The CDR3 bases are TGTGCCAGCATGAGACAGCCGAACACTGAAGCTTTCTTT. V is TRBV2 and J is TRBJ1-1, with a tentative D call TRBD1 (5 bases). CDR1 and CDR2 (germline): SNHLY, FYNNEI. The CDR3 length is 13 residues. Trimming shortened V by 7 bases and J by 1 base, and 10 bases separated the two germline ends. Full variable domain (remainder filled in from reference TRBV2 and TRBJ1-1): EPEVTQTPSHQVTQMGQEVILRCVPISNHLYFYWYRQILGQKVEFLVSFYNNEISEKSEIFDDQFSVERPDGSNFTLKIRSTKLEDSAMYFCASMRQPNTEAFFGQGTRLTVV.

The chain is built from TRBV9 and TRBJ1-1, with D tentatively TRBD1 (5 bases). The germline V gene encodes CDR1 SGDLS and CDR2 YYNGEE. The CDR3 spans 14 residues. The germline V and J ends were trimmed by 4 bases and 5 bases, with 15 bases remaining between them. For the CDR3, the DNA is TGTGCCAGCAGCCCCTGGGAGGGGAGAACTGAAGCTTTCTTT. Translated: CASSPWEGRTEAFF.

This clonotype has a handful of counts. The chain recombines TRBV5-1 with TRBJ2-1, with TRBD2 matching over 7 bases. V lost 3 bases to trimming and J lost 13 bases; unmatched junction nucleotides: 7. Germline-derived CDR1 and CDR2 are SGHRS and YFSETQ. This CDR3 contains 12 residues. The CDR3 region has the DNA TGCGCCAGCAGCTCAAGCGGGGTAGGACAGTTCTTC. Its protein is CASSSSGVGQFF. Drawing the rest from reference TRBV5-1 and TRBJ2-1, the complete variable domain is KAGVTQTPRYLIKTRGQQVTLSCSPISGHRSVSWYQQTPGQGLQFLFEYFSETQRNKGNFPGRFSGRQFSNSRSEMNVSTLELGDSALYLCASSSSGVGQFFGPGTRLTVL.

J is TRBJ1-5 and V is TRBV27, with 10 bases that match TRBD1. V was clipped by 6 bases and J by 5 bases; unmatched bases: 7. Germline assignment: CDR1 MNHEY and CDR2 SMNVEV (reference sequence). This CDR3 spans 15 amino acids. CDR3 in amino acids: CASRATGGLDQPQHF. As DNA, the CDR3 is TGTGCCAGCAGGGCGACAGGGGGCCTCGATCAGCCCCAGCATTTT.

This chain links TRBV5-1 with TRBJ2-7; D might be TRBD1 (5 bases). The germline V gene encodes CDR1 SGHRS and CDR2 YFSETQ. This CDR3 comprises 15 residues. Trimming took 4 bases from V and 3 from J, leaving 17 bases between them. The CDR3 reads CASSNTGAPIYEQYF. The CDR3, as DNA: TGCGCCAGCAGCAACACAGGTGCGCCGATCTACGAGCAGTACTTC.

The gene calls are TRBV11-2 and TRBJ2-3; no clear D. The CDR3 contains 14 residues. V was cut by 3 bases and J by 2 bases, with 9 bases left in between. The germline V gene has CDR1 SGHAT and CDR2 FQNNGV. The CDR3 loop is CASSFGRTTDTQYF. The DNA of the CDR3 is TGTGCCAGCAGCTTTGGCAGGACCACAGATACGCAGTATTTT.

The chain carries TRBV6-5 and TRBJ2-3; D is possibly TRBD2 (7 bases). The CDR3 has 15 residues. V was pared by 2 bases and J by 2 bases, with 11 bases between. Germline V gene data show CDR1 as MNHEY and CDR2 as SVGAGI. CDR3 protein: CASSYAGANTDTQYF. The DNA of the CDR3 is TGTGCCAGCAGTTACGCGGGGGCCAACACAGATACGCAGTATTTT.

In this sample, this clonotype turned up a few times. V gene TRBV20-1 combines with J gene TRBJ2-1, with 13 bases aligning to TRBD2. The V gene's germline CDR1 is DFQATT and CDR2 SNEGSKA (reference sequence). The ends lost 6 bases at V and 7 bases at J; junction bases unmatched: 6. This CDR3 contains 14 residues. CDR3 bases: TGCAGTGCCCAAGGGACTAGCGGGGCAAATGAGCAGTTCTTC. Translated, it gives CSAQGTSGANEQFF.

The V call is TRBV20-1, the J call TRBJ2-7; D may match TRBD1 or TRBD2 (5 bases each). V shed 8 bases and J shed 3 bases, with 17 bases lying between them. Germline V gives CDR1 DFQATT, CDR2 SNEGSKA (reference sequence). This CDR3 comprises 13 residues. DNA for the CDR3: TGCAGTACCGCCCGGGGCTATATCTACGAGCAGTACTTC. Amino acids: CSTARGYIYEQYF.

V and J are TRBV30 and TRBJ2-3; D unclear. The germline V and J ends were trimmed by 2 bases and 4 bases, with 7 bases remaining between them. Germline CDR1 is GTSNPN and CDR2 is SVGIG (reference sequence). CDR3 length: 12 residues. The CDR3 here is CAWSKAADTQYF. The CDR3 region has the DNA TGTGCCTGGAGTAAGGCGGCAGATACGCAGTATTTT.

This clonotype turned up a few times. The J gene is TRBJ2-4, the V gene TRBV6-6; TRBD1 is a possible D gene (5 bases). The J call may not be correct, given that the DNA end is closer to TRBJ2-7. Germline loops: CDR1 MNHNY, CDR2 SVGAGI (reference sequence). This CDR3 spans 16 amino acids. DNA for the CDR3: TGTGCCAGCAGTTACCCAAAAGGGCAGGGAAGGTACGAGCAGTACTTC. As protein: CASSYPKGQGRYEQYF.

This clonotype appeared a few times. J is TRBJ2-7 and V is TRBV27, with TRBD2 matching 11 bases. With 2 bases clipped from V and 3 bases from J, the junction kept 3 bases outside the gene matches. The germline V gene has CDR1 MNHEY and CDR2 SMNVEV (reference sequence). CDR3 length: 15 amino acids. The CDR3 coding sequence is TGTGCCAGCAGTTTAACTAGCGGGAGTCGCTACGAGCAGTACTTC. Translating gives CASSLTSGSRYEQYF.

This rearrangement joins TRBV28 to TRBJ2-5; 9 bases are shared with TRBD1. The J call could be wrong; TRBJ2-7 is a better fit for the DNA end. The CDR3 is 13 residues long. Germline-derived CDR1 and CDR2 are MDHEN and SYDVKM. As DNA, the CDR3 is TGTGCCAGCAGTCCTACAGGGGGCGTCGAGCAGTACTTC. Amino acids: CASSPTGGVEQYF.

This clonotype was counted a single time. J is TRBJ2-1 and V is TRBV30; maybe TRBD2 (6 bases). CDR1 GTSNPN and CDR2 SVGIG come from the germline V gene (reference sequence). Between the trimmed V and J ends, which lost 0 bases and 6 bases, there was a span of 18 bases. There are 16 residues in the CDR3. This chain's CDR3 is CAWSVRLRGVFNEQFF. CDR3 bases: TGTGCCTGGAGTGTACGTCTTCGCGGGGTCTTCAATGAGCAGTTCTTC.

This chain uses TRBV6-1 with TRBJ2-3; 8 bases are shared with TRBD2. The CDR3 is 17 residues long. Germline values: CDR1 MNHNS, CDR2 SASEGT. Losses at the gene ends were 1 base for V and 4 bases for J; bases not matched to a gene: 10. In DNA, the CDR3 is TGTGCCAGCAGTGAAGGGTTTAGCGGGGTCCGCGCAGATACGCAGTATTTT. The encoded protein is CASSEGFSGVRADTQYF.

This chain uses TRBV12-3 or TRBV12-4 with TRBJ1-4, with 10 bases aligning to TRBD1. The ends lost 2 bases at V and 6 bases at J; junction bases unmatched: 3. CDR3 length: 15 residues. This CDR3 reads CASSLTGQGDEKLFF. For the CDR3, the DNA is TGTGCCAGCAGTTTAACCGGACAGGGGGATGAAAAACTGTTTTTT.

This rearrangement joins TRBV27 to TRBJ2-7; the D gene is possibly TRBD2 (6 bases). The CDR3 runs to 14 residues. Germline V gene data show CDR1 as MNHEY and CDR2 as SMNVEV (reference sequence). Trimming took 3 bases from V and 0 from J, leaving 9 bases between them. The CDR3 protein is CASSFGEASYEQYF. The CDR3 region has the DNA TGTGCCAGCAGTTTCGGGGAGGCCTCCTACGAGCAGTACTTC.